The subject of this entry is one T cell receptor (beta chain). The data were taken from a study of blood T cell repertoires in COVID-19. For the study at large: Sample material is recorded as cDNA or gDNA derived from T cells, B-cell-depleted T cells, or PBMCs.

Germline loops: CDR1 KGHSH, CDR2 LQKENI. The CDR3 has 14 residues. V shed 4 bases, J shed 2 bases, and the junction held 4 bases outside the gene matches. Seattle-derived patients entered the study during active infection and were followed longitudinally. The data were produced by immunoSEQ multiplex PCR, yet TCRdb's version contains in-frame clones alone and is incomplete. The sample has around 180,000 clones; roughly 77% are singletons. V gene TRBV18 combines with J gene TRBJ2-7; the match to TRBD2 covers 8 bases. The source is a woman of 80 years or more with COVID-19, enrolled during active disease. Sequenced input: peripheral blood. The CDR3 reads CASSLRGGAYEQYF. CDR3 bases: TGTGCCAGCTCACTCCGGGGGGGAGCCTACGAGCAGTACTTC.